This T cell receptor beta chain was recorded in a study of shared clonotypes between healthy human individuals. On the study more broadly: There were three CD4 naive, three CD4 memory, two CD8 naive and one CD8 memory plates per donor.

Comment on this clone: Its antigen is not identified. Other nucleotide sequences from this sample produce the same CDR3.

TCRdb's table, derived via immunoSEQ multiplex PCR, lists solely in-frame clones and lacks some. This sample yields around 700,000 clones, of which about two thirds are seen a single time; 1.5% to 2% belongs to the top ten. Study-level findings and limits: It was only blood that was sampled, and tissue repertoires likely differ.

CDR1 and CDR2 (germline): SGHAT, FQNNGV. V shed 3 bases and J shed 1 base, with 9 bases lying between them. The CDR3 has 14 residues. The source is a young woman in good health. The sequenced material came from memory CD4+ T cells sorted from blood. Regarding subset: CD45RA-negative fraction. The J gene is TRBJ2-5, the V gene TRBV11-2; the D gene is possibly TRBD1 (5 bases). The CDR3 sequence is CASSFGHLQETQYF. In DNA, the CDR3 is TGTGCCAGCAGCTTCGGACATCTCCAAGAGACCCAGTACTTC.